The source of this T cell receptor beta chain is a study of early T cells in non-severe SARS-CoV-2 infection. The wider study: Sequenced bulk RNA came from whole blood that was unsorted, and chains were unpaired.

In its sample, this clonotype was seen a few times. The antigen remains unidentified. V lost 2 bases, J lost 0 bases, and 5 bases lay in between. CDR1 and CDR2 from the germline V gene are MNHNY and SVGAGI (reference sequence). This CDR3 contains 14 residues. Study observations and caveats: A preference for anti-spike CD8 responses marked VDJdb matching, which missed private and CD4 specificities.

Individual cDNA molecules were tagged with unique molecular identifiers, the study reported. TCRdb analysed the 5' RACE reads with MiXCR anew, one entry per CDR3 protein. The sample holds roughly 69,000 distinct CDR3 sequences; roughly 9.4% are singletons and the top ten take under 6.5%. This chain links TRBV6-6 with TRBJ1-3, with D perhaps TRBD1 (5 bases). The sequence derives from an adult who was a healthcare worker with PCR-confirmed SARS-CoV-2 infection or an uninfected control (not recorded which). Sequences were obtained from whole blood. The CDR3 DNA follows: TGTGCCAGCAGTTACACAGGCTCTGGAAACACCATATATTTT. Translating it yields CASSYTGSGNTIYF.